These 20 T cell receptor beta chains came from one sample sequenced in a study of cytomegalovirus exposure and HLA in healthy donors (dated by TCRdb to about 2017). Preparation of the library involved the immunoSEQ multiplex PCR assay. For the multiplex PCR, a mixture combining 60 forward primers for TCR Vbeta segments and 13 reverse primers for TCR Jbeta segments was used. Here the immuneACCESS table is served through TCRdb, limited to in-frame sequences with V and J called. Missing clones are a known gap in these copies; in checked studies unresolved V genes cover under half, and the rest lacks a known reason. Present in this sample are 140,000 or so clones, about 72% of which were seen just once. Approximately 4.2% of the sample lies in the top ten. Sequencing was performed on PBMCs. The source of these receptors is a man between 60 and 75 years old in good health and CMV-seronegative.

The rearrangement links TRBV5-4 to TRBJ1-6, with D maybe TRBD1 (6 bases). The germline V gene encodes CDR1 SGHNT and CDR2 YYREEE (reference sequence). V was clipped by 2 bases and J by 5 bases, with 14 bases between them. This CDR3 is built from 16 residues. CDR3 DNA sequence: TGTGCCAGCAGCTTAGACAGGACACCGGATAATTCACCCCTCCACTTT. This encodes CASSLDRTPDNSPLHF. Filled out from reference TRBV5-4 and TRBJ1-6, the complete variable domain reads ETGVTQSPTHLIKTRGQQVTLRCSSQSGHNTVSWYQQALGQGPQFIFQYYREEENGRGNFPPRFSGLQFPNYSSELNVNALELDDSALYLCASSLDRTPDNSPLHFGNGTRLTVT.

CDR3 amino acids: CASSNPGRSNEKLFF. CDR3 DNA: TGTGCCAGCAGCAACCCCGGCAGGTCTAATGAAAAACTGTTTTTT. The chain has TRBV21-1 and TRBJ1-4; no check of the table's D call, TRBD1, against the DNA was made. TRBV21-1 is classified as a pseudogene. The CDR3 has 15 amino acids.

The chain links TRBV30 to TRBJ2-5; 7 nucleotides align to TRBD1. CDR3 length: 16 amino acids. V lost 4 bases and J lost 5; bases outside the gene matches: 16. Germline CDR1 GTSNPN, CDR2 SVGIG (reference sequence). The CDR3 protein is CAWKKGVLQGKETQYF. In DNA form, the CDR3 reads TGTGCCTGGAAGAAGGGGGTCCTACAGGGGAAGGAGACCCAGTACTTC. Drawing the rest from reference TRBV30 and TRBJ2-5, the complete variable domain is SQTIHQWPATLVQPVGSPLSLECTVEGTSNPNLYWYRQAAGRGLQLLFYSVGIGQISSEVPQNLSASRPQDRQFILSSKKLLLSDSGFYLCAWKKGVLQGKETQYFGPGTRLLVL.

The chain joins TRBV30 to TRBJ1-1, with 8 bases fitting TRBD1. This CDR3 region has 13 residues. After removal of 5 bases from V and 3 bases from J, the junction contained 5 bases not matched to a gene. Germline CDR1 GTSNPN, CDR2 SVGIG (reference sequence). The CDR3 here is CAWGQGTDTEAFF. Written as DNA, the CDR3 is TGTGCCTGGGGACAGGGAACGGACACTGAAGCTTTCTTT. Filled out from reference TRBV30 and TRBJ1-1, the complete variable domain reads SQTIHQWPATLVQPVGSPLSLECTVEGTSNPNLYWYRQAAGRGLQLLFYSVGIGQISSEVPQNLSASRPQDRQFILSSKKLLLSDSGFYLCAWGQGTDTEAFFGQGTRLTVV.

The rearrangement uses TRBV7-2 and TRBJ2-3; 7 nucleotides agree with TRBD1. Germline CDR1 SGHTA, CDR2 FQGNSA. The CDR3 is 16 amino acids. Germline trimming cut 0 bases from V and 2 bases from J; bases unmatched to any gene: 5. The CDR3 DNA sequence: TGTGCCAGCAGCTTAGCAGGGGGCCCTTCCACAGATACGCAGTATTTT. It specifies CASSLAGGPSTDTQYF.

CDR3 nucleotide sequence: TGTGCCAGCAGTTTCCCCCCGCGACAGGCCCTGAACACTGAAGCTTTCTTT. It encodes CASSFPPRQALNTEAFF. The rearrangement joins TRBV28 to TRBJ1-1; D possibly corresponds to TRBD1 (6 bases). There are 17 residues in the CDR3. V gave up 3 bases and J gave up 0 bases, with 17 bases separating them. Looked up from germline, CDR1 is MDHEN and CDR2 is SYDVKM.

The CDR3 nucleotides are TGTGCCAGCAGCTTAGTGCCCCCCCCTGACGGGGAAGCTTTCTTT. It is translated as CASSLVPPPDGEAFF. The rearrangement uses TRBV7-6 and TRBJ1-1; D gene uncertain. Germline V lookup: CDR1 SGHVS, CDR2 FNYEAQ. V was shortened by 1 base and J by 8 bases, with 17 bases between the two germline ends. This CDR3 has 15 amino acids.

This chain joins TRBV4-1 and TRBJ2-3; 8 bases align to TRBD2. This CDR3 is built from 15 residues. Germline V gives CDR1 MGHRA, CDR2 YSYEKL. The V segment lost 3 bases and the J segment 4 bases; nucleotides outside the gene matches: 6. CDR3 in DNA: TGCGCCAGCAGCCAGATCCCGGGGGGGGCAGATACGCAGTATTTT. Protein product: CASSQIPGGADTQYF.

This sequence joins TRBV13 and TRBJ2-7, with TRBD2 as a possible D gene (6 bases). The CDR3 contains 13 residues. V was pared by 8 bases and J by 2 bases, with 13 bases between. In germline, CDR1 is PRHDT, CDR2 FYEKMQ (reference sequence). The CDR3 coding sequence is TGTGCCAGCTCGCGGGATAAGGCCTACGAGCAGTACTTC. Protein sequence: CASSRDKAYEQYF.

The CDR3 is CASSRQGTTEAFF. Written as DNA, the CDR3 is TGTGCCAGCAGTCGACAGGGGACGACTGAAGCTTTCTTT. This chain uses TRBV28 with TRBJ1-1; TRBD1 matches at 8 bases. Germline loops: CDR1 MDHEN, CDR2 SYDVKM. V lost 5 bases to trimming and J lost 5 bases; unmatched junction nucleotides: 4. This CDR3 is built from 13 residues.

This clone came up once. The chain carries TRBV5-1 and TRBJ2-2; 10 bases line up with TRBD1. Germline CDR1 is SGHRS and CDR2 is YFSETQ. The CDR3 loop spans 14 amino acids. Trimming cost V 4 bases and J 7 bases; bases outside gene matches: 4. This CDR3 reads CASSMGQGNGELFF. The DNA for the CDR3 is TGCGCCAGCAGCATGGGACAGGGGAACGGGGAGCTGTTTTTT.

This chain connects TRBV5-1 to TRBJ2-1; a weak D match, TRBD2 (5 bases). The V gene's germline CDR1 is SGHRS and CDR2 YFSETQ. The CDR3 runs 14 residues. The V and J ends lost 5 bases and 0 bases respectively, with 9 bases between them. Here the CDR3 reads CASREATSYNEQFF. The CDR3 DNA reads as TGCGCCAGCAGGGAGGCTACCTCCTACAATGAGCAGTTCTTC.

The rearrangement joins TRBV10-3 to TRBJ2-7; 7 nucleotides agree with TRBD1. V trimming: 10 bases; J trimming: 3 bases; junction bases outside the gene matches: 12. CDR3 length equals 14 residues. CDR1 is ENHRY and CDR2 is SYGVKD in the germline V gene. CDR3 in DNA: TGTGCCACCCAAGCCAATGGACAGGACTACGAGCAGTACTTC. Residues: CATQANGQDYEQYF.

This clone was found a few times. The chain has TRBV27 and TRBJ2-7; TRBD2 matches at 10 bases. Trimming cost V 5 bases and J 4 bases; bases outside gene matches: 5. The germline gives CDR1 MNHEY, CDR2 SMNVEV (reference sequence). The CDR3 totals 14 residues. CDR3 DNA sequence: TGTGCCAGCAGTAAAACTAGCGGGATTTACGAGCAGTACTTC. Its translation is CASSKTSGIYEQYF.

The sample holds a few counts of this clone. This chain links TRBV5-1 with TRBJ2-7; TRBD1 aligns across 8 bases. Germline CDR1 is SGHRS and CDR2 is YFSETQ. V shed 4 bases and J 5 bases; nucleotides not matched to a gene: 8. This CDR3 comprises 14 residues. The CDR3 nucleotides read TGCGCCAGCAGCCCCCGACAGGGGTACCACGAGCAGTACTTC. Amino acid sequence: CASSPRQGYHEQYF.

In this sample, this clone turned up once. The chain is built from TRBV19 and TRBJ2-2, with D possibly matching TRBD1 (6 bases). Germline V CDR1 and CDR2: LNHDA, SQIVND (reference sequence). The V end lost 5 bases, the J end lost 1 base, and 8 bases lay between the germline ends. The CDR3 runs to 14 residues. The CDR3 DNA follows: TGTGCCAGTAGTGCCAGGGGGAACACCGGGGAGCTGTTTTTT. Translating gives CASSARGNTGELFF.

The CDR3 nucleotides read TGTGCCAGCAGTGGCTGGACTAGCGGGAGTGAGCTGTTTTTT. It yields the protein CASSGWTSGSELFF. V is TRBV27 and J is TRBJ2-2; TRBD2 matches at 13 bases. Germline lookup yields CDR1 MNHEY and CDR2 SMNVEV (reference sequence). The CDR3 loop spans 14 amino acids. The J segment lost 11 bases and the V segment lost 5 bases, leaving 5 bases of the junction unmatched.

CDR3 nucleotides: TGTGCCAGCAGCCCCTCGGCCCGCAGGGGGCTATATGGCTACACCTTC. It codes for CASSPSARRGLYGYTF. This chain links TRBV6-6 with TRBJ1-2, with 8 bases identical to TRBD1. With V trimmed by 6 bases and J by 5 bases, 14 bases remained unmatched. Germline V lookup: CDR1 MNHNY, CDR2 SVGAGI (reference sequence). This CDR3 spans 16 amino acids.

The chain has TRBV6-1 and TRBJ2-2, with TRBD2 matching over 11 bases. Germline loops: CDR1 MNHNS, CDR2 SASEGT. The CDR3 loop spans 17 amino acids. J lost 2 bases, V lost 2 bases, and 4 bases had no gene match. CDR3 region: CASSEPRLAGNTGELFF. As DNA, the CDR3 is TGTGCCAGCAGTGAACCCAGACTAGCGGGAAACACCGGGGAGCTGTTTTTT.

This clone was counted a few times. The V call is TRBV5-1, the J call TRBJ2-2; the match to TRBD2 covers 11 bases. The CDR3 runs 17 residues. Germline values: CDR1 SGHRS, CDR2 YFSETQ. V shed 4 bases and J 2 bases; nucleotides not matched to a gene: 7. This chain's CDR3 is CASSQMGLAENTGELFF. The CDR3 DNA sequence: TGCGCCAGCAGCCAAATGGGACTAGCGGAAAACACCGGGGAGCTGTTTTTT.